This T cell receptor (beta chain) is from a study of T cell repertoires in cytomegalovirus infection. About the research overall: Signatures in public TCR beta sequences pointed to both CMV infection and matching HLA type.

Germline CDR1 DFQATT, CDR2 SNEGSKA (reference sequence). The V segment lost 5 bases and the J segment 6 bases; nucleotides outside the gene matches: 7. CDR3 length equals 14 residues. Study-level findings and limits: HLA-C-restricted TCR beta clonotypes specific for CMV led the ex vivo response.

TCRdb reanalysed the reads using MiXCR and keeps one entry per CDR3 protein. The table records about 490,000 distinct CDR3 sequences, 10% to 12% of them present only once. This clonotype showed up just a few times. The antigen remains unidentified. Sequencing was performed on PBMCs. The receptor was isolated from a human donor in good health (CMV status not recorded). Some clones in this sample may be carry-over from other donors' samples. The genes are TRBV20-1 and TRBJ1-4, with 9 bases lining up with TRBD1. CDR3 loop: CSAWDRELYEKLFF. The CDR3 bases are TGCAGTGCTTGGGACAGGGAATTATATGAAAAACTGTTTTTT.